This entry concerns a single T cell receptor (beta chain). The specificity of this receptor is unknown. Base qualities are not provided; no much larger clone lies one nucleotide away. Enrolling through a virtual design, the prospective study's participants ranged in age from about 18 to 89 years and lived across 24 United States geographic areas. In the prospective study, participants were assigned to cohorts based on the clinical history participants reported in a screening survey and a study questionnaire. Recovered participants in ImmuneRACE Cohort 3 were defined as having two consecutive negative NP/OP PCR tests, clearance from a healthcare professional, or resolution of symptoms. In the prospective study, whole blood, serum and a nasopharyngeal or oropharyngeal swab were collected from each participant by mobile phlebotomists. Over a roughly 2-month period, participants in the prospective study had the option of providing additional blood draws and questionnaires. Blood samples from the prospective study were shipped frozen or at room temperature prior to DNA extraction.

This sample is drawn from a study of blood T cell repertoires in COVID-19 (dated by TCRdb to 2020 to 2022). Turning to the overall study: Samples covering the acute and convalescent phases of COVID-19 were provided by collaborators in the United States, Italy and Spain. The material from the prospective study consisted of cDNA or gDNA derived from T cells, B-cell-depleted T cells, or PBMCs. Subjects who had been exposed to COVID-19, were actively infected with it, or had recovered from it provided the deeply sampled blood TCRbeta repertoires that made up the dataset. The repertoires were made available in a free public database intended to serve as a resource for research on the immune response to SARS-CoV-2. The samples were drawn from two sources: the first 160 participants of the ongoing ImmuneRACE study, and 1,254 subjects contributed by 6 global collaborators. Sample metadata almost always included a de-identified subject ID, COVID-19 status, age in years and sex. Where available, HLA class I and class II types were obtained from metadata supplied by the sample provider rather than from assay-based typing.

TCRbeta CDR3 regions were amplified from genomic DNA by means of the immunoSEQ Assay, a bias-controlled multiplex PCR. The authors' pipeline ran thus. The number of nucleated cells in each sample was estimated by amplification of reference gene primers within the assay. To quantify the absolute abundance of each unique TCRbeta CDR3 rearrangement, sequence reads were collapsed and filtered. For each sample, productive Simpson clonality was calculated by taking the square root of Simpson's diversity index across productive rearrangements. TCRdb re-hosts the immuneACCESS table, in-frame sequences only. Its copies lack some clones; in the studies checked, an unresolved V gene accounts for under half of them, and the cause for the rest is not known. That table is the source of V, J and clone size, and D and trimming were worked out from the DNA. The sample table holds hundreds of thousands of clones, of which roughly 86% were seen once. The ten top clones hold 2% to 2.5% of the sample.

The paper's findings and limits, for the study overall: Clinical and demographic metadata were provided uncurated, with the amount varying by source and participant.

Sequences were obtained from PBMCs or T cells enriched from blood (not recorded which). The source is a woman aged 45-60 years who had recovered from COVID-19.

The CDR3 is CASSDSSTGFGGYTF. The bases are TGTGCCAGCAGTGACTCGAGTACAGGGTTTGGTGGCTACACCTTC. The sequence is built from TRBV6-4 and TRBJ1-2; TRBD1 is a weak D gene call, 6 bases matching. The V and J ends are trimmed by 0 bases and 7 bases, leaving 15 bases between them. From the cysteine up to the phenylalanine, the CDR3 has a length of 15 residues. The read is trimmed to its CDR3 DNA, 45 bases read in frame from base 1. The germline V gene sets CDR1 to MRHNA and CDR2 to SNTAGT.